Listed here are 31 T cell receptor beta chains from one sample, sequenced in a study of blood T cell repertoires in COVID-19. Assay: immunoSEQ multiplex PCR; the TCRdb copy retains only in-frame clones and omits some. The data contain about 270,000 clones, around 87% of them singletons. The specimen sequenced was PBMCs or T cells enriched from blood (not recorded which). The receptors come from a woman aged 18 to 35 who had recovered from COVID-19.

The rearrangement joins TRBV15 to TRBJ2-7, with 9 positions matching TRBD2. After removal of 2 bases from V and 5 bases from J, the junction contained 10 bases not matched to a gene. Germline CDR1 and CDR2: LNHNV and YYDKDF (reference sequence). This CDR3 has 16 amino acids. The DNA for the CDR3 is TGTGCCACCAGCAGACCTGGGGGACTAGCTTACCACGAGCAGTACTTC. It yields the protein CATSRPGGLAYHEQYF.

The chain has TRBV15 and TRBJ1-6; D possibly corresponds to TRBD1 (5 bases). The CDR3 is made up of 14 amino acids. The germline V gene encodes CDR1 LNHNV and CDR2 YYDKDF (reference sequence). V was cut by 2 bases and J by 3 bases, with 5 bases left in between. CDR3 sequence reads: CATSRQGYNSPLHF. For the CDR3, the DNA is TGTGCCACCAGCAGACAGGGCTATAATTCACCCCTCCACTTT. Full variable domain (rest looked up from reference TRBV15 and TRBJ1-6): DAMVIQNPRYQVTQFGKPVTLSCSQTLNHNVMYWYQQKSSQAPKLLFHYYDKDFNNEADTPDNFQSRRPNTSFCFLDIRSPGLGDTAMYLCATSRQGYNSPLHFGNGTRLTVT.

The CDR3 DNA reads TGTGCCAGCTCACCTAGGGACAGCTCCTACGAGCAGTACTTC. The encoded protein is CASSPRDSSYEQYF. The chain carries TRBV18 and TRBJ2-7; TRBD1 matches at 7 bases. V lost 3 bases and J lost 0; bases outside the gene matches: 2. CDR3 length equals 14 residues. Germline values: CDR1 KGHSH, CDR2 LQKENI.

The CDR3: CASSLYDRSEQYF. The CDR3, as DNA: TGTGCCAGCAGTTTGTATGACAGGTCCGAGCAGTACTTC. The rearrangement joins TRBV27 to TRBJ2-7, with D possibly being TRBD1 (6 bases). Looked up from germline, CDR1 is MNHEY and CDR2 is SMNVEV (reference sequence). V was cut by 3 bases and J by 6 bases, with 12 bases left in between. There are 13 residues in the CDR3.

The V call is TRBV5-1, the J call TRBJ2-1; TRBD1 might be the D (8 bases). The CDR3 runs 15 residues. Germline V gene sequence: CDR1 SGHRS, CDR2 YFSETQ. V was pared by 4 bases and J by 3 bases, with 14 bases between. The CDR3 nucleotides are TGCGCCAGCAGCAAGCGGGACAGGTTCTACAATGAGCAGTTCTTC. It is translated as CASSKRDRFYNEQFF.

The CDR3: CASSLGRGGDSYEQYF. CDR3 nucleotide sequence: TGTGCCAGCAGCTTAGGAAGGGGAGGGGATTCCTACGAGCAGTACTTC. V gene TRBV7-6 combines with J gene TRBJ2-7; 7 bases are shared with TRBD2. The V segment lost 1 base and the J segment 1 base; nucleotides outside the gene matches: 7. Germline CDR1 and CDR2: SGHVS and FNYEAQ. This CDR3 region has 16 residues.

The chain carries TRBV28 and TRBJ1-2; 7 bases agree with TRBD1. Germline CDR1 and CDR2: MDHEN and SYDVKM. Germline trimming cut 6 bases from V and 5 bases from J; bases unmatched to any gene: 9. The CDR3 runs to 14 residues. The chain's CDR3 is CASRLEGQIYGYTF. Here the CDR3 DNA reads TGTGCCAGCAGGCTCGAGGGACAGATTTATGGCTACACCTTC.

The chain employs TRBV7-8 and TRBJ2-5, with TRBD1 matching 7 bases. CDR3 size: 14 residues. CDR1 is SGHVS and CDR2 is FQNEAQ in the germline V gene. V shed 5 bases, J shed 4 bases, and the junction held 7 bases outside the gene matches. The CDR3 loop is CASSPRGIRETQYF. CDR3 nucleotide sequence: TGTGCCAGCAGCCCCAGGGGGATTCGAGAGACCCAGTACTTC. The full variable domain, rest sourced from reference TRBV7-8 and TRBJ2-5, is GAGVSQSPRYKVAKRGQDVALRCDPISGHVSLFWYQQALGQGPEFLTYFQNEAQLDKSGLPSDRFFAERPEGSVSTLKIQRTQQEDSAVYLCASSPRGIRETQYFGPGTRLLVL.

This clone was detected a few times. V is TRBV2 and J is TRBJ1-2, with D perhaps matching TRBD1 (5 bases). From germline, CDR1 is SNHLY and CDR2 FYNNEI. Trimming removed 4 bases from V and 2 bases from J, with 8 bases in between. The CDR3 spans 13 residues. The CDR3 DNA reads as TGTGCCAGCAGTGTGGGGGGAAACTATGGCTACACCTTC. Residues: CASSVGGNYGYTF.

J is TRBJ2-2 and V is TRBV11-1; no definite D call. The CDR3 runs 14 residues. Germline lookup yields CDR1 SGHAT and CDR2 FQDESV (reference sequence). V lost 3 bases and J lost 5, with 10 bases in between. DNA for the CDR3: TGTGCCAGCAGCTTGTACTACCAAACCGGGGAGCTGTTTTTT. It yields the protein CASSLYYQTGELFF.

The J gene is TRBJ1-6, the V gene TRBV2, with D perhaps TRBD1 (6 bases). The CDR3 has 17 residues. Germline values: CDR1 SNHLY, CDR2 FYNNEI. V gave up 5 bases and J gave up 0 bases, with 14 bases separating them. The CDR3 coding sequence is TGTGCCAGCAGTACACCACAGGGCAGCTCCTATAATTCACCCCTCCACTTT. Its protein is CASSTPQGSSYNSPLHF.

The V and J genes are TRBV6-1 and TRBJ2-7; D is ambiguous. The length of the CDR3 is 14 residues. Trimming stripped 3 bases from V and 5 bases from J, with 14 bases between. Per the germline V gene, CDR1 is MNHNS and CDR2 is SASEGT. The CDR3 DNA follows: TGTGCCAGCAGTGAGAGCGCTGTCGCCAACGAGCAGTACTTC. Its translation is CASSESAVANEQYF.

The V and J genes are TRBV28 and TRBJ1-2; D is possibly TRBD1 (6 bases). The length of the CDR3 is 14 residues. Deletions cut 3 bases from V and 4 bases from J, with 12 bases between. Germline V gene data show CDR1 as MDHEN and CDR2 as SYDVKM. In DNA form, the CDR3 reads TGTGCCAGCAGTTTGGCCCCCAGGGGCTATGGCTACACCTTC. Amino acids: CASSLAPRGYGYTF.

Regarding this clone: The junction does not match germline at one end; this may be a read error. The chain has TRBV7-7 and TRBJ1-2; 7 bases fit TRBD1. The CDR3 sequence is 16 residues long. Germline V gene data show CDR1 as SSHAT and CDR2 as FNYEAQ (reference sequence). CDR3 region: CASSHPPDRTPYGYTF. CDR3 DNA: TGTGCTAGCAGCCATCCCCCGGACAGGACTCCCTATGGCTACACCTTC.

This clone was seen only once. This chain uses TRBV28 with TRBJ1-2, with a possible D match to TRBD1 (6 bases). The germline V and J ends were trimmed by 8 bases and 9 bases, with 16 bases remaining between them. The CDR3 contains 12 residues. CDR1 is MDHEN and CDR2 is SYDVKM in the germline V gene. The CDR3 DNA reads as TGTGCCAGCTATTTCACAGGGAAAAGCTACACCTTC. Encoded protein: CASYFTGKSYTF.

The rearrangement uses TRBV5-6 and TRBJ1-2; 8 nucleotides align to TRBD1. Per the germline V gene, CDR1 is SGHDT and CDR2 is YYEEEE. This CDR3 region has 16 residues. V dropped 4 bases and J dropped 0; count of bases not matched to a gene: 8. CDR3 nucleotides: TGTGCCAGCAGCCTAGGGACAGGCGCTCCTAACTATGGCTACACCTTC. This codes for CASSLGTGAPNYGYTF.

The genes are TRBV10-3 and TRBJ2-7; TRBD1 is a possible D gene (6 bases). This CDR3 contains 16 residues. CDR1 ENHRY and CDR2 SYGVKD come from the germline V gene. The V gene lost 6 bases and the J gene lost 4 bases, with 22 bases spanning the gap. The DNA for the CDR3 is TGTGCCATCAGCGCGCGGGCGACAGGAGCAGAGTACGAGCAGTACTTC. It codes for CAISARATGAEYEQYF.

This rearrangement joins TRBV29-1 to TRBJ2-3; the match to TRBD2 covers 10 bases. CDR3 length equals 16 residues. J gave up 2 bases and V 1 base, and 6 bases lay outside the gene matches. Germline V lookup: CDR1 SQVTM, CDR2 ANQGSEA. This CDR3 is CSVEVIAGGLTDTQYF. CDR3 nucleotide sequence: TGCAGCGTTGAAGTTATAGCGGGGGGTCTCACAGATACGCAGTATTTT.

The chain combines TRBV19 with TRBJ2-7; D is unresolved. Germline V gene sequence: CDR1 LNHDA, CDR2 SQIVND (reference sequence). This CDR3 has 12 residues. Trimming stripped 3 bases from V and 4 bases from J, with 7 bases between. CDR3 protein: CASSMRGYEQYF. CDR3 DNA: TGTGCCAGTAGTATGCGAGGATACGAGCAGTACTTC.

V usage is TRBV7-2 and J usage is TRBJ1-2, with a possible D match to TRBD1 (6 bases). The germline gives CDR1 SGHTA, CDR2 FQGNSA. V gave up 3 bases and J gave up 3 bases, with 8 bases separating them. This CDR3 contains 13 residues. The CDR3 sequence is CASSFTGHYGYTF. The CDR3, as DNA: TGTGCCAGCAGCTTTACAGGGCACTATGGCTACACCTTC.

This clone was observed a single time. This chain connects TRBV7-9 to TRBJ1-2; D is unresolved. The CDR3 extends over 15 amino acids. The germline gives CDR1 SEHNR, CDR2 FQNEAQ (reference sequence). Trimming left V 0 bases short and J 2 bases short, with 10 bases between. Here the CDR3 reads CASSLAGIGNYGYTF. CDR3 nucleotides: TGTGCCAGCAGCTTAGCCGGGATTGGAAACTATGGCTACACCTTC.

A remark on this clone: A junction end diverges from the germline sequence, so it may reflect a read error. The CDR3 loop is CASIPDRSNEKLFF. The DNA of the CDR3 is TGTGCCAGCATCCCGGACAGGTCTAACGAAAAACTGTTTTTT. The chain combines TRBV2 with TRBJ1-4, with 7 bases lining up with TRBD1. The CDR3 totals 14 residues. The V gene's germline CDR1 is SNHLY and CDR2 FYNNEI.

This sequence joins TRBV5-1 and TRBJ1-2; D perhaps matches TRBD1 (5 bases). The CDR3 loop spans 16 amino acids. CDR1 is SGHRS and CDR2 is YFSETQ in the germline V gene. V was pared by 3 bases and J by 7 bases, with 22 bases between. CDR3 nucleotide sequence: TGCGCCAGCAGCTCCCATCCGGGGGAAATTAGGTCTGGCTACACCTTC. Its protein product is CASSSHPGEIRSGYTF.

The chain is built from TRBV25-1 and TRBJ2-5, with D perhaps TRBD1 (6 bases). The CDR3 spans 12 residues. Germline V gene lookup returns CDR1 MGHDK and CDR2 SYGVNS. The germline V and J ends were trimmed by 4 bases and 11 bases, with 14 bases remaining between them. CDR3 loop: CASSAAGTPQYF. The CDR3, as DNA: TGTGCCAGCAGTGCCGCCGGGACACCTCAGTACTTC.

This clone was seen only once. J is TRBJ1-5 and V is TRBV7-2; D gene uncertain. Trimming took off 5 bases at V and 0 bases at J, with 14 bases between the two ends. The germline CDR1 and CDR2 sequences are SGHTA and FQGNSA. CDR3 length: 16 residues. CDR3 DNA: TGTGCCAGCAGCCCCGGTGGGCTTTATAGCAATCAGCCCCAGCATTTT. Its protein is CASSPGGLYSNQPQHF.

This sequence joins TRBV19 and TRBJ1-2; D not certain. Germline lookup yields CDR1 LNHDA and CDR2 SQIVND (reference sequence). The ends were cut back, 5 bases at V and 5 bases at J, with 12 bases in the middle. This CDR3 contains 13 residues. The CDR3 DNA reads as TGTGCCAGTAGTGACACGGATCTTTATGGCTACACCTTC. This encodes CASSDTDLYGYTF.

The V call is TRBV30, the J call TRBJ2-5, with a weak D call TRBD2 (6 bases). Trimming removed 0 bases from V and 5 bases from J, with 16 bases in between. The CDR3 contains 15 residues. Germline CDR1 and CDR2: GTSNPN and SVGIG (reference sequence). The CDR3: CAWSVPRVGGETQYF. CDR3 bases: TGTGCCTGGAGTGTACCGAGGGTTGGAGGGGAGACCCAGTACTTC. Together with reference TRBV30 and TRBJ2-5, the CDR3 gives the full variable domain: SQTIHQWPATLVQPVGSPLSLECTVEGTSNPNLYWYRQAAGRGLQLLFYSVGIGQISSEVPQNLSASRPQDRQFILSSKKLLLSDSGFYLCAWSVPRVGGETQYFGPGTRLLVL.

The V call is TRBV3-1 (or the pseudogene TRBV3-2), the J call TRBJ2-2, with unresolved D. Trimming cost V 0 bases and J 6 bases, with 14 bases left between them. This CDR3 comprises 16 residues. Germline V gives CDR1 LGHDT, CDR2 YNNKEL (reference sequence). For the CDR3, the DNA is TGTGCCAGCAGCCAAGAAGTGGGCGCGTCGCCCGGGGAGCTGTTTTTT. Protein: CASSQEVGASPGELFF.

This chain uses TRBV5-1 with TRBJ2-7, with D possibly being TRBD2 (5 bases). Germline values: CDR1 SGHRS, CDR2 YFSETQ. Trimming cost V 0 bases and J 1 base, with 8 bases left between them. The CDR3 spans 14 residues. CDR3 in amino acids: CASSLDPGSYEQYF. The CDR3 bases are TGCGCCAGCAGCTTGGATCCGGGGTCCTACGAGCAGTACTTC.

The J gene is TRBJ2-5, the V gene TRBV24-1, with TRBD1 matching over 11 bases. Germline trimming cut 4 bases from V and 5 bases from J; bases unmatched to any gene: 8. Germline loops: CDR1 KGHDR, CDR2 SFDVKD. CDR3 size: 16 residues. The CDR3 DNA is TGTGCCACCAGTGACCCCCGGACAGGGGGCCTGGAGACCCAGTACTTC. Translating it yields CATSDPRTGGLETQYF.

The gene calls are TRBV25-1 and TRBJ1-2; tentatively, D is TRBD1 (5 bases). V was shortened by 2 bases and J by 14 bases, with 18 bases between the two germline ends. The CDR3 runs to 13 residues. Germline values: CDR1 MGHDK, CDR2 SYGVNS. For the CDR3, the DNA is TGTGCCAGCAGTGAAGCCACAGGCCCTGCCCTAACCTTC. Its translation: CASSEATGPALTF.